Listed here are 15 T cell receptor beta chains from one sample, sequenced in a study of blood T cell repertoires in COVID-19. Sequencing used immunoSEQ multiplex PCR; TCRdb keeps in-frame clones, though not all of them. This repertoire shows nearly 350,000 clones, approximately 82% found once; its top ten account for around 3%. Source material: peripheral blood. Receptors originate from a man aged 25 to 40 with active or convalescent COVID-19.

This rearrangement joins TRBV2 to TRBJ2-7; D possibly corresponds to TRBD2 (6 bases). Per the germline V gene, CDR1 is SNHLY and CDR2 is FYNNEI. Trimming removed 7 bases at V and 6 bases at J, with 19 bases between. The CDR3 runs 14 residues. The DNA of the CDR3 is TGTGCCAGCATAACTCGGGGGTTTGCGGGCGAGCAGTACTTC. It codes for CASITRGFAGEQYF.

The chain recombines TRBV2 with TRBJ1-4; 8 bases align to TRBD1. The ends lost 8 bases at V and 4 bases at J; junction bases unmatched: 12. The CDR3 has 16 amino acids. Germline assignment: CDR1 SNHLY and CDR2 FYNNEI. The CDR3 sequence is CASCRQGRGLNEKLFF. CDR3 DNA: TGTGCCAGCTGCAGACAGGGGAGGGGCCTTAATGAAAAACTGTTTTTT.

V gene TRBV7-9 combines with J gene TRBJ1-2; no clear D. CDR1 is SEHNR and CDR2 is FQNEAQ in the germline V gene (reference sequence). CDR3 length equals 17 residues. V lost 5 bases and J lost 0, with 19 bases in between. The CDR3, as DNA: TGTGCCAGCAGCGATGACGGAGGACCTACCCCTAACTATGGCTACACCTTC. This encodes CASSDDGGPTPNYGYTF. The full variable domain, rest sourced from reference TRBV7-9 and TRBJ1-2, is DTGVSQNPRHKITKRGQNVTFRCDPISEHNRLYWYRQTLGQGPEFLTYFQNEAQLEKSRLLSDRFSAERPKGSFSTLEIQRTEQGDSAMYLCASSDDGGPTPNYGYTFGSGTRLTVV.

This chain uses TRBV6-1 with TRBJ1-3; no reliable D call. The CDR3 length is 15 residues. From germline, CDR1 is MNHNS and CDR2 SASEGT. V lost 6 bases and J lost 0, with 12 bases in between. Written as DNA, the CDR3 is TGTGCCAGCAGGGAGGGCCTTGACTCTGGAAACACCATATATTTT. Translated, it gives CASREGLDSGNTIYF.

The CDR3 DNA is TGTGCCATCAGTGGGACTAGCGGGGAAGACGGCAATGAGCAGTTCTTC. This encodes CAISGTSGEDGNEQFF. This chain uses TRBV10-3 with TRBJ2-1, with 12 bases matching TRBD2. The CDR3 is 16 amino acids. Germline-derived CDR1 and CDR2 are ENHRY and SYGVKD. The ends lost 4 bases at V and 6 bases at J; junction bases unmatched: 7.

This clone appeared many times. The chain combines TRBV27 with TRBJ1-6; 7 bases are shared with TRBD1. Trimming at V came to 3 bases and at J to 0 bases, leaving 8 bases not matched to a gene. Germline CDR1 is MNHEY and CDR2 is SMNVEV (reference sequence). The CDR3 contains 18 residues. The DNA for the CDR3 is TGTGCCAGCAGTTTGACTCTACAGGGGAGCTCCTATAATTCACCCCTCCACTTT. The encoded protein is CASSLTLQGSSYNSPLHF.

The V call is TRBV11-1, the J call TRBJ1-2, with D tentatively TRBD1 (6 bases). This CDR3 has 12 amino acids. Trimming took off 10 bases at V and 7 bases at J, with 16 bases between the two ends. Looked up from germline, CDR1 is SGHAT and CDR2 is FQDESV (reference sequence). This CDR3 reads CATRRGAGGYTF. CDR3 bases: TGTGCCACCAGGCGGGGGGCTGGTGGCTACACCTTC.

The chain uses TRBV4-1 and TRBJ2-5, with D unclear. The ends were cut back, 2 bases at V and 2 bases at J, with 12 bases in the middle. This CDR3 comprises 15 residues. Per the germline V gene, CDR1 is MGHRA and CDR2 is YSYEKL. Here the CDR3 DNA reads TGCGCCAGCAGCCAACTTGGGCTGGTACAAGAGACCCAGTACTTC. Translating it yields CASSQLGLVQETQYF.

The rearrangement uses TRBV18 and TRBJ1-5; TRBD1 might be the D (6 bases). Trimming took off 8 bases at V and 1 base at J, with 21 bases between the two ends. Germline CDR1 is KGHSH and CDR2 is LQKENI. This CDR3 spans 17 amino acids. The CDR3 DNA follows: TGTGCCAGCGCCCTACACAGGGCCGGTAGAAGCAATCAGCCCCAGCATTTT. Translating gives CASALHRAGRSNQPQHF.

CDR3 loop: CASSAPGGMGYTF. CDR3 nucleotides: TGTGCCAGCAGCGCGCCCGGGGGTATGGGCTACACCTTC. J is TRBJ1-2 and V is TRBV11-2; TRBD1 might be the D (5 bases). From germline, CDR1 is SGHAT and CDR2 FQNNGV. V dropped 5 bases and J dropped 8 bases, with 15 bases sitting between them. The CDR3 is 13 residues long. The full variable domain, with the rest looked up from reference TRBV11-2 and TRBJ1-2, is EAGVAQSPRYKIIEKRQSVAFWCNPISGHATLYWYQQILGQGPKLLIQFQNNGVVDDSQLPKDRFSAERLKGVDSTLKIQPAKLEDSAVYLCASSAPGGMGYTFGSGTRLTVV.

The chain recombines TRBV28 with TRBJ2-7; TRBD2 matches at 9 bases. J lost 8 bases, V lost 1 base, and 12 bases had no gene match. CDR1 is MDHEN and CDR2 is SYDVKM in the germline V gene. CDR3 length: 16 amino acids. The CDR3 nucleotides are TGTGCCAGCAGTTTATACTCGAGCGGGAGGTTACAGCAGCAGTACTTC. This codes for CASSLYSSGRLQQQYF.

The chain combines TRBV6-2 or TRBV6-3 with TRBJ1-1; tentatively, D is TRBD1 (6 bases). The CDR3 consists of 14 residues. From germline, CDR1 is MNHEY and CDR2 SVGEGT. V was pared by 5 bases and J by 2 bases, with 12 bases between. As DNA, the CDR3 is TGTGCCAGCAGTAGGGGGACGGGTAACACTGAAGCTTTCTTT. Its protein is CASSRGTGNTEAFF.

The rearrangement links TRBV5-1 to TRBJ1-2; TRBD1 aligns across 7 bases. The CDR3 is made up of 14 amino acids. With 7 bases clipped from V and 5 bases from J, the junction kept 11 bases outside the gene matches. Germline CDR1 is SGHRS and CDR2 is YFSETQ. The CDR3 loop is CASGPGQLIYGYTF. Written as DNA, the CDR3 is TGCGCCAGCGGACCGGGACAGCTGATATATGGCTACACCTTC.

The chain has TRBV2 and TRBJ1-5, with D uncertain. The V end was cut by 6 bases, the J end by 3 bases, with 21 bases between. In germline, CDR1 is SNHLY, CDR2 FYNNEI. CDR3 size: 17 residues. The CDR3 loop reads CASSHYGGPVPNQPQHF. CDR3 bases: TGTGCCAGCAGCCATTATGGCGGCCCGGTCCCCAATCAGCCCCAGCATTTT.

V gene TRBV19 combines with J gene TRBJ1-1, with 10 bases fitting TRBD1. Germline loops: CDR1 LNHDA, CDR2 SQIVND (reference sequence). The CDR3 has 15 amino acids. Trimming took 5 bases from V and 4 from J; bases not matched to a gene: 7. The CDR3 DNA reads TGTGCCAGTAGTGCCCGGGACAGGGGAGCCACTGAAGCTTTCTTT. Protein product: CASSARDRGATEAFF. Variable domain in full (rest from reference TRBV19 and TRBJ1-1): DGGITQSPKYLFRKEGQNVTLSCEQNLNHDAMYWYRQDPGQGLRLIYYSQIVNDFQKGDIAEGYSVSREKKESFPLTVTSAQKNPTAFYLCASSARDRGATEAFFGQGTRLTVV.